This T cell receptor beta chain appears in the sequencing data of a study of blood T cells in healthy people across ages. Next came a second PCR, run for about 7 to 12 cycles, which used a sample-barcoded 5' primer along with a J-beta primer mix. One entry per CDR3 protein, called by TCRdb with MiXCR from the 5' RACE reads. The table shows approximately 800,000 distinct CDR3 sequences, with 46% occurring only once. Sample: blood. The receptor comes from a man at least 80 years old in good health.

The CDR3 region has the DNA TGTGCCAGCAGTCCGGAGCTGGATGAGCAGTACTTC. Translation: CASSPELDEQYF. This rearrangement joins TRBV6-1 to TRBJ2-7; D unresolved. This CDR3 contains 12 residues. In germline, CDR1 is MNHNS, CDR2 SASEGT. The V gene lost 5 bases and the J gene lost 7 bases, with 12 bases spanning the gap.